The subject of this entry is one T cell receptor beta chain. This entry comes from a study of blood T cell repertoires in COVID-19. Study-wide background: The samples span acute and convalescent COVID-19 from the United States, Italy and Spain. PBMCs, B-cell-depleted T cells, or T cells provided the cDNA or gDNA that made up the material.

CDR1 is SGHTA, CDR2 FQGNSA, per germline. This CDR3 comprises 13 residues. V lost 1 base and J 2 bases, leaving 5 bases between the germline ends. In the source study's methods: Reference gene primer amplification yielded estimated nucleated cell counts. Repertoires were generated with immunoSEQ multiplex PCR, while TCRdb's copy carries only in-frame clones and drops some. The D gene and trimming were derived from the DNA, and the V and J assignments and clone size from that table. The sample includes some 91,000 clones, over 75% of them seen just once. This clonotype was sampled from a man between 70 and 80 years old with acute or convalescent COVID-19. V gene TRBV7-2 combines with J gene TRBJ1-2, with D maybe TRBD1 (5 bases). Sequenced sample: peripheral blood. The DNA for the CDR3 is TGTGCCAGCAGCTTAGGACAGAACTATGGCTACACCTTC. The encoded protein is CASSLGQNYGYTF.